This TCR beta chain was sequenced in a study of blood T cell repertoires in COVID-19. Study overall: The study drew acute and convalescent COVID-19 samples from the United States, Italy and Spain. Nucleic acid was either cDNA or gDNA, and it came from T cells, B-cell-depleted T cells, or PBMCs.

Per the authors' pipeline: Nucleated cell number was recorded as an estimate derived from reference gene primer amplification. Repertoires were generated with immunoSEQ multiplex PCR, while TCRdb's copy carries only in-frame clones and drops some. The DNA was the basis for D and trimming; V, J and clone size are from that table. The sample includes approximately 130,000 clones, 70% to 80% of them seen just once. CDR1 is MNHEY, CDR2 SVGAGI, per germline. The CDR3 has 14 residues. The germline V and J ends were trimmed by 6 bases and 5 bases, with 14 bases remaining between them. The receptor's source is a human donor in a cohort sampled during active COVID-19. The V call is TRBV6-5, the J call TRBJ1-5, with D possibly matching TRBD1 (6 bases). Sequences were obtained from peripheral blood. This CDR3 reads CASRWHRADQPQHF. The CDR3 DNA reads as TGTGCCAGCAGGTGGCACAGGGCGGATCAGCCCCAGCATTTT.